One and the same sample provided the 16 T cell receptor beta chains below, sequenced in a study of Ad26.COV2.S vaccination and SARS-CoV-2 variants. Described treatment: about 20 received Ad26.COV2.S at low or high dose, single or two shots; five or six received placebo; per-sample allocation not given. The samples date from day 63 after the first vaccine or placebo injection. Clones were read by immunoSEQ multiplex PCR, and TCRdb kept only the in-frame ones, dropping some. In the table there are 450,000 to 550,000 clones, roughly 87% of which are singletons. Sequenced here: peripheral blood, sampled in a trial of Ad26.COV2.S vaccine versus placebo. The receptors here all came from a person between 18 and 65 years old who received the Ad26.COV2.S COVID-19 vaccine or a placebo.

This sequence joins TRBV19 and TRBJ2-3, with no clear D. The CDR3 loop spans 13 amino acids. Per germline, CDR1 LNHDA and CDR2 SQIVND (reference sequence). Trimming removed 5 bases at V and 1 base at J, with 7 bases between. CDR3 DNA sequence: TGTGCCAGTAGTCTCGGACGCACAGATACGCAGTATTTT. It encodes CASSLGRTDTQYF.

The genes are TRBV3-1 (or the pseudogene TRBV3-2) and TRBJ2-7, with 10 bases that match TRBD2. The V gene end was trimmed by 3 bases and the J gene end by 3 bases; junction bases not matched to a gene: 14. This CDR3 has 18 amino acids. Germline lookup yields CDR1 LGHDT and CDR2 YNNKEL (reference sequence). For the CDR3, the DNA is TGTGCCAGCAGCCAGAGCGACCCTAGCGGGGGAAATCTCTACGAGCAGTACTTC. Translating gives CASSQSDPSGGNLYEQYF.

Only one count was recorded for this clone. The gene calls are TRBV24-1 and TRBJ2-5; D is perhaps TRBD1 or TRBD2 (5 bases each). Deletions cut 7 bases from V and 1 base from J, with 15 bases between. Germline V CDR1 and CDR2: KGHDR, SFDVKD. The CDR3 consists of 15 residues. The CDR3, as DNA: TGTGCCACCAGCGGGACGGAACTATTCCAAGAGACCCAGTACTTC. Amino acid sequence: CATSGTELFQETQYF.

The rearrangement joins TRBV7-2 to TRBJ2-7, with 7 bases that match TRBD1. The CDR3 has 16 amino acids. Germline V gives CDR1 SGHTA, CDR2 FQGNSA. The V segment lost 5 bases and the J segment 0 bases; nucleotides outside the gene matches: 10. As DNA, the CDR3 is TGTGCCAGCAGCGCCAGACAGGGCCGCGTCTCCTACGAGCAGTACTTC. Translated: CASSARQGRVSYEQYF.

The chain links TRBV19 to TRBJ2-4; tentatively, D is TRBD2 (6 bases). CDR1 and CDR2 from the germline V gene are LNHDA and SQIVND (reference sequence). The CDR3 is 15 amino acids. Trimming took off 4 bases at V and 0 bases at J, with 10 bases between the two ends. In DNA form, the CDR3 reads TGTGCCAGTAGTAGTTCGGGACTAGCCAAAAACATTCAGTACTTC. Amino acids: CASSSSGLAKNIQYF. The full variable domain, rest sourced from reference TRBV19 and TRBJ2-4, is DGGITQSPKYLFRKEGQNVTLSCEQNLNHDAMYWYRQDPGQGLRLIYYSQIVNDFQKGDIAEGYSVSREKKESFPLTVTSAQKNPTAFYLCASSSSGLAKNIQYFGAGTRLSVL.

About this clone itself: In the same sample, other DNA sequences code for this CDR3. This rearrangement joins TRBV5-1 to TRBJ2-1; D perhaps matches TRBD1 (6 bases). Germline-derived CDR1 and CDR2 are SGHRS and YFSETQ. Trimming cost V 3 bases and J 4 bases, with 11 bases left between them. This CDR3 contains 14 residues. In nucleotides, the CDR3 is TGCGCCAGCAGCTACGGACAGTCTTACAATGAGCAGTTCTTC. Amino acids: CASSYGQSYNEQFF.

This clone was detected only a few times. V is TRBV6-5 and J is TRBJ2-7; D uncertain. Per the germline V gene, CDR1 is MNHEY and CDR2 is SVGAGI. The CDR3 consists of 13 residues. Trimming took 6 bases from V and 6 from J, leaving 15 bases between them. The CDR3 reads CASSYGLHGEQYF. The DNA for the CDR3 is TGTGCCAGCAGCTATGGCCTCCACGGCGAGCAGTACTTC.

About this clone itself: The same CDR3 is also encoded by other DNA sequences in this sample. The chain's CDR3 is CASSQGGEQYF. The CDR3 DNA follows: TGTGCCAGCAGCCAAGGGGGGGAGCAGTACTTC. This sequence joins TRBV3-1 (or the pseudogene TRBV3-2) and TRBJ2-7; the D call may be TRBD1 or TRBD2 (5 bases each). The germline V and J ends were trimmed by 1 base and 7 bases, with 5 bases remaining between them. CDR3 length: 11 residues. CDR1 and CDR2 from the germline V gene are LGHDT and YNNKEL (reference sequence).

The chain is built from TRBV19 and TRBJ2-5; 7 positions match TRBD2. CDR3 length equals 14 residues. V gave up 6 bases and J gave up 1 base; unmatched junction bases: 5. Germline lookup yields CDR1 LNHDA and CDR2 SQIVND (reference sequence). CDR3: CASRLSGGQETQYF. The CDR3 region has the DNA TGTGCCAGTAGACTTTCGGGGGGCCAAGAGACCCAGTACTTC.

V usage is TRBV28 and J usage is TRBJ2-2; D may match TRBD1 or TRBD2 (5 bases each). Germline V gene data show CDR1 as MDHEN and CDR2 as SYDVKM. With 3 bases removed from V and 4 bases from J, the gap between germline ends came to 9 bases. The CDR3 runs to 14 residues. The CDR3, as DNA: TGTGCCAGCAGTTTGGGACCAGGCACCGGGGAGCTGTTTTTT. Translation gives CASSLGPGTGELFF.

This clone was detected once. Additional DNA sequences in this sample encode the identical CDR3. The chain joins TRBV27 to TRBJ1-1, with D unclear. The germline gives CDR1 MNHEY, CDR2 SMNVEV (reference sequence). This CDR3 has 14 residues. V lost 2 bases to trimming and J lost 0 bases, with 7 bases between them. CDR3 sequence reads: CASSLGAMNTEAFF. The CDR3 region has the DNA TGTGCCAGCAGTTTAGGAGCCATGAACACTGAAGCTTTCTTT.

This clone was seen once. The chain recombines TRBV29-1 with TRBJ2-7, with D perhaps matching TRBD2 (6 bases). CDR3 length: 12 amino acids. V dropped 5 bases and J dropped 6 bases, with 14 bases sitting between them. The germline V gene has CDR1 SQVTM and CDR2 ANQGSEA. In nucleotides, the CDR3 is TGCAGCGTTTGCGGGACTCTCTGCGAGCAGTACTTC. Its protein is CSVCGTLCEQYF.

The rearrangement joins TRBV5-1 to TRBJ2-1; D possibly corresponds to TRBD1 (5 bases). Germline lookup yields CDR1 SGHRS and CDR2 YFSETQ. The CDR3 is 15 amino acids. V dropped 4 bases and J dropped 10 bases, with 21 bases sitting between them. The CDR3 nucleotides are TGCGCCAGCAGCCCCACCCCAGACGGCGGACAAGAGCAGTTCTTC. Encoded protein: CASSPTPDGGQEQFF.

As concerns this clone: Other DNA variants within this sample encode the same CDR3. This chain uses TRBV9 with TRBJ1-5; the D gene is possibly TRBD1 (6 bases). The V end was cut by 3 bases, the J end by 0 bases, with 10 bases between. The CDR3 spans 15 residues. Germline V gene sequence: CDR1 SGDLS, CDR2 YYNGEE. The CDR3 DNA reads TGTGCCAGCAGCGCCGGGGGCGGTAGCAATCAGCCCCAGCATTTT. It specifies CASSAGGGSNQPQHF.

The chain combines TRBV6-5 with TRBJ2-3, with unresolved D. Looked up from germline, CDR1 is MNHEY and CDR2 is SVGAGI. There are 14 residues in the CDR3. Trimming shortened V by 6 bases and J by 5 bases, and 15 bases separated the two germline ends. The CDR3 DNA follows: TGTGCCAGCAGGCTCCTAGGGTTGAGAGATACGCAGTATTTT. Its translation: CASRLLGLRDTQYF.

This clone has a single count. The rearrangement joins TRBV5-1 to TRBJ2-1; 9 bases agree with TRBD1. Looked up from germline, CDR1 is SGHRS and CDR2 is YFSETQ. V lost 3 bases and J lost 6; bases outside the gene matches: 10. The CDR3 totals 16 residues. This CDR3 is CASSSLRDRVGNEQFF. CDR3 coding DNA: TGCGCCAGCAGCTCCCTCCGGGACAGGGTAGGCAATGAGCAGTTCTTC.